These 9 T cell receptor beta chains were sequenced from one sample in a study of vaccination effects on CD4 cells after COVID-19 (dated by TCRdb to 2022 to 2024). No antigen has been assigned to these receptors. The library came from the immunoSEQ multiplex PCR assay. Imported from immuneACCESS, the table was reduced by TCRdb to in-frame sequences with V and J called. These copies leave out some clones; in studies compared against another copy, an unresolved V gene accounts for under half, and the cause of the remainder is not known. This sample holds more than 25,000 clones; approximately 68% were observed only once. Approximately 27% of the sample belongs to the ten largest clones. The ViraFEST assay stimulated PBMC with viral peptide pools and then used TCR sequencing to identify antigen-specific CD4+ T cell clonotypes by expansion. After around 10 days of culture, CD4+ T cells were isolated with the EasySep CD4+ T cell isolation kit.

The sequencing used CD4+ T cells from PBMCs cultured with HCoV-229E spike peptides, collected before COVID-19 vaccination. The cell subset or site label, read with the paper, signifies: HCoV-229E spike overlapping peptide pool stimulation. Source of these receptors: a human donor who received a COVID-19 vaccine.

This rearrangement joins TRBV29-1 to TRBJ2-7; TRBD1 matches 7 bases. V lost 7 bases to trimming and J lost 5 bases; unmatched junction nucleotides: 5. The V gene's germline CDR1 is SQVTM and CDR2 ANQGSEA. This CDR3 spans 11 amino acids. The CDR3 is CSARQGDEQYF. As DNA, the CDR3 is TGCAGCGCCAGACAGGGCGACGAGCAGTACTTC.

This chain links TRBV9 with TRBJ2-4, with 7 bases lining up with TRBD2. The CDR3 covers 13 residues. The V gene end was trimmed by 5 bases and the J gene end by 3 bases; junction bases not matched to a gene: 2. The germline gives CDR1 SGDLS, CDR2 YYNGEE. CDR3 amino acids: CASSGGGKNIQYF. CDR3 DNA sequence: TGTGCCAGCAGTGGCGGGGGCAAAAACATTCAGTACTTC.

This clone was observed a handful of times. The CDR3 region is CASSRTGGGVDYGYTF. The CDR3 coding sequence is TGTGCCAGCTCCCGGACAGGAGGGGGTGTGGACTATGGCTACACCTTC. The gene calls are TRBV18 and TRBJ1-2; TRBD1 aligns across 7 bases. V lost 6 bases to trimming and J lost 3 bases; unmatched junction nucleotides: 13. The CDR3 is 16 amino acids. CDR1 KGHSH and CDR2 LQKENI come from the germline V gene.

The gene calls are TRBV3-1 (or the pseudogene TRBV3-2) and TRBJ2-2; D is unresolved. CDR1 and CDR2 (germline): LGHDT, YNNKEL (reference sequence). The CDR3 totals 14 residues. V was trimmed by 4 bases and J by 4 bases, leaving 10 bases between them. The CDR3: CASSLKHSTGELFF. In nucleotides, the CDR3 is TGTGCCAGCAGCCTCAAGCACTCCACCGGGGAGCTGTTTTTT.

The genes are TRBV5-4 and TRBJ1-1; D not certain. There are 14 residues in the CDR3. Trimming cost V 2 bases and J 4 bases, with 12 bases left between them. CDR1 SGHNT and CDR2 YYREEE come from the germline V gene (reference sequence). CDR3 sequence: CASSLAGAGTEAFF. CDR3 nucleotides: TGTGCCAGCAGCTTAGCGGGCGCCGGCACTGAAGCTTTCTTT.

The rearrangement links TRBV7-2 to TRBJ1-2; TRBD1 matches 7 bases. The V gene's germline CDR1 is SGHTA and CDR2 FQGNSA. CDR3 length: 13 amino acids. Trimming at V came to 5 bases and at J to 7 bases, leaving 7 bases not matched to a gene. The CDR3 reads CASSEQGLVGYTF. CDR3 nucleotide sequence: TGTGCCAGCAGCGAACAGGGGCTAGTTGGCTACACCTTC.

The chain joins TRBV5-1 to TRBJ1-2; TRBD1 might be the D (6 bases). V lost 0 bases to trimming and J lost 4 bases, with 13 bases between them. CDR1 is SGHRS, CDR2 YFSETQ, per germline. The CDR3 is 15 residues long. CDR3 amino acids: CASSLEQGRGYGYTF. CDR3 bases: TGCGCCAGCAGCTTGGAGCAGGGGAGAGGCTATGGCTACACCTTC.

This CDR3 is CASMERPTSTDTQYF. The CDR3 bases are TGTGCCAGCATGGAGCGGCCGACTAGCACAGATACGCAGTATTTT. The chain recombines TRBV7-9 with TRBJ2-3, with a weak D call TRBD2 (5 bases). V lost 7 bases and J lost 0, with 14 bases in between. CDR3 length: 15 residues. Germline-derived CDR1 and CDR2 are SEHNR and FQNEAQ (reference sequence).

The chain couples TRBV5-6 to TRBJ2-2; a weak D match, TRBD1 (5 bases). CDR3 length: 14 amino acids. Germline V gene data show CDR1 as SGHDT and CDR2 as YYEEEE. Trimming left V 0 bases short and J 4 bases short, with 7 bases between. The DNA for the CDR3 is TGTGCCAGCAGCTTGGACAGGCTCACCGGGGAGCTGTTTTTT. Protein sequence: CASSLDRLTGELFF.